The 12 T cell receptor beta chains given below trace back to one sample, sequenced in a study of T cells in women clearing cervical HPV infection. Assay used: immunoSEQ multiplex PCR; TCRdb lists only in-frame clones, some missing. Its table lists some 40,000 clones. The material sequenced was blood buffy coat. These receptors were obtained from a woman aged 18 to 75 with a cervical HPV16 infection that either progressed to CIN3+ or cleared (not recorded which).

Points on this clone: Different DNA sequences within this sample yield the same CDR3. The CDR3 bases that were read are TGTGCCAGCAGCCATACGACAGGTTTTTACGAG. Its translation: CASSHTTGFYE. In full, the CDR3 is CASSHTTGFYEQYF. The rearrangement uses TRBV7-9 and TRBJ2-7; D possibly corresponds to TRBD1 (6 bases). The CDR3 end falls 3 residues outside the read, so it is completed with the germline J gene. CDR3 size: 14 residues. In germline, CDR1 is SEHNR, CDR2 FQNEAQ (reference sequence). Trimming removed 5 bases at V and 4 bases at J, with 15 bases between.

To note about this clone: Read sequence stops 3 residues before the CDR3 end, and the germline J gene provides the missing end. This chain links TRBV28 with TRBJ2-7, with 7 bases matching TRBD2. Germline lookup yields CDR1 MDHEN and CDR2 SYDVKM. V gave up 5 bases and J gave up 4 bases; unmatched junction bases: 8. CDR3 length: 14 amino acids. The CDR3 protein is CASSRDGGRYEQYF. The sequenced part of the CDR3 DNA is TGTGCCAGCAGTCGCGACGGGGGGAGGTACGAG.

Concerning this clone: The read is 3 residues too short to cover the CDR3 end, so that end is filled in from the germline J gene. This rearrangement joins TRBV20-1 to TRBJ1-5; weak D call: TRBD1 (6 bases). The CDR3 is made up of 14 amino acids. Between the trimmed V and J ends, which lost 6 bases and 1 base, there was a span of 13 bases. Germline V gives CDR1 DFQATT, CDR2 SNEGSKA (reference sequence). The covered CDR3 bases are TGCAGTGCCACGACAGGATCAAGCAATCAGCCC. Encoded protein: CSATTGSSNQP. The entire CDR3 is CSATTGSSNQPQHF.

With regard to this clone: The CDR3 is cut off 3 residues early in the read; its end comes from the germline J gene. The rearrangement joins TRBV30 to TRBJ2-3; a weak D match, TRBD1 (6 bases). V dropped 4 bases and J dropped 2 bases, with 22 bases sitting between them. This CDR3 has 17 residues. Germline V gene sequence: CDR1 GTSNPN, CDR2 SVGIG (reference sequence). CDR3 DNA (partial): TGTGCCTGGACCCTACAACAGGGTTGGGATTTCACAGATACG. This encodes CAWTLQQGWDFTDT. The complete CDR3 protein is CAWTLQQGWDFTDTQYF.

A word on this clone: The observed sequence ends 3 residues before the CDR3 terminus, with the missing tail filled in from the germline J gene. The genes are TRBV5-5 and TRBJ1-1; the D gene is possibly TRBD1 (5 bases). V was shortened by 1 base and J by 4 bases, with 11 bases between the two germline ends. The CDR3 contains 14 residues. Germline V CDR1 and CDR2: SGHKS, YYEKEE (reference sequence). CDR3 loop: CASSLKAGITEAFF. CDR3 DNA, as far as it was read: TGTGCCAGCAGCTTGAAGGCAGGGATCACTGAA.

Points on this clone: The read is 3 residues too short to cover the CDR3 end, so that end is filled in from the germline J gene. The gene calls are TRBV6-2 or TRBV6-3 and TRBJ1-3, with TRBD1 matching over 7 bases. The length of the CDR3 is 16 residues. The junction had 7 bases not matched to a gene; V was cut back by 5 bases and J by 0 bases. The germline CDR1 and CDR2 sequences are MNHEY and SVGEGT. Partial CDR3 DNA: TGTGCCAGCAGTATCATACAGGGGCTCTCTGGAAACACC. This encodes CASSIIQGLSGNT. The whole CDR3 protein reads CASSIIQGLSGNTIYF.

Regarding this clone: The CDR3 extends 3 residues past the end of the read, so its final part is completed from the germline J gene. This sequence joins TRBV19 and TRBJ1-3; no clear D. The CDR3 is made up of 16 amino acids. Per the germline V gene, CDR1 is LNHDA and CDR2 is SQIVND (reference sequence). Trimming removed 2 bases from V and 0 bases from J, with 11 bases in between. The CDR3 is CASSIRPEGSGNTIYF. The sequenced part of the CDR3 DNA is TGTGCCAGTAGTATACGGCCCGAGGGCTCTGGAAACACC.

As for this clone: The read terminates 3 residues ahead of where the CDR3 ends, so the germline J gene completes it. The chain recombines TRBV4-2 with TRBJ1-1; tentatively, D is TRBD1 (6 bases). Trimming left V 5 bases short and J 2 bases short, with 15 bases between. Germline V gene lookup returns CDR1 LGHNA and CDR2 YNFKEQ. The CDR3 runs to 15 residues. CDR3 DNA (partial): TGTGCCAGCAGCTACCCCCACGGGACAAACACTGAA. Amino acids: CASSYPHGTNTE. In full, the CDR3 is CASSYPHGTNTEAFF.

To note about this clone: The read halts 3 residues ahead of the CDR3 end, with the missing end drawn from the germline J gene. The rearrangement links TRBV7-9 to TRBJ1-2; unclear D gene. Per the germline V gene, CDR1 is SEHNR and CDR2 is FQNEAQ (reference sequence). This CDR3 comprises 13 residues. The CDR3 DNA, read in part, is TGTGCCAGCAGCTGGAGGGTGTATTACGAC. Translating it yields CASSWRVYYD. The complete CDR3 protein is CASSWRVYYDYTF.

Notes on this clone: The read terminates 3 residues before the CDR3 end, so the remaining end is supplied by the germline J gene. The chain recombines TRBV5-1 with TRBJ2-2; possibly TRBD1 for D (5 bases). V was pared by 4 bases and J by 0 bases, with 16 bases between. Germline CDR1 SGHRS, CDR2 YFSETQ. There are 17 residues in the CDR3. This CDR3 is CASSRAQGTANTGELFF. Partial CDR3 DNA: TGCGCCAGCAGCCGCGCGCAGGGCACCGCGAACACCGGGGAG.

CDR3 in amino acids: CASGLGSGGLSGANVLTF. Incomplete CDR3 DNA: TGTGCTAGTGGTTTGGGGTCGGGGGGTCTTTCTGGGGCCAACGTC. The chain employs TRBV12-5 and TRBJ2-6; 7 nucleotides align to TRBD2. The sequenced fragment ends 3 residues before the CDR3 boundary, so the rest is inferred from the germline J gene. CDR3 length: 18 amino acids. Looked up from germline, CDR1 is LGHNT and CDR2 is FRNRAP. V lost 1 base to trimming and J lost 1 base; unmatched junction nucleotides: 7.

About this clone itself: The read gets to within 3 residues of the CDR3 end, and the germline J gene fills in the rest. This chain joins TRBV7-9 and TRBJ2-4; 7 bases align to TRBD1. CDR1 is SEHNR and CDR2 is FQNEAQ in the germline V gene (reference sequence). The CDR3 is made up of 13 amino acids. Here the CDR3 reads CASSFGTDYGQYF. The part of the CDR3 DNA that was read is TGTGCCAGCAGCTTTGGGACAGACTATGGT.